Each of the 25 T cell receptor beta chains below was sequenced from the same sample in a study of blood T cells in healthy people across ages. Together with a sample-barcoded 5' primer, a J-beta primer mix was included in a second PCR lasting 7 to 11 cycles. MiXCR, applied by TCRdb to the 5' RACE reads, yields one record per CDR3 protein. The sample gives about 760,000 distinct CDR3 sequences, 20% to 30% of which show up once; more than 8% is in the top ten. These data are also associated with another study on T cells of mothers and their children.

Sequenced input: blood. The receptor set was obtained from a boy younger than 18 in good health.

The chain uses TRBV12-3 or TRBV12-4 and TRBJ2-1; TRBD2 aligns across 12 bases. This CDR3 contains 19 residues. V lost 4 bases, J lost 1 base, and 11 bases stayed unmatched. CDR3 amino acids: CASSSRTSGTILSYNEQFF. CDR3 sequence (DNA): TGTGCCAGCAGTTCCCGGACTAGCGGGACTATCCTTTCCTACAATGAGCAGTTCTTC.

This clonotype came up a few times. The chain joins TRBV10-2 to TRBJ1-4, with 10 bases fitting TRBD1. Trimming removed 5 bases from V and 5 bases from J; junction bases left unmatched: 11. This CDR3 has 17 residues. Germline CDR1 and CDR2: WSHSY and SAAADI. The CDR3 DNA reads TGCGCCAGCAGTTACGGCGGGACAGGGGCCCCGAATGAAAAACTGTTTTTT. The encoded protein is CASSYGGTGAPNEKLFF.

CDR3 amino acids: CASSRVQEVTSATQYF. For the CDR3, the DNA is TGTGCCAGCAGCCGGGTCCAAGAGGTGACTTCTGCTACGCAGTATTTT. The V gene is TRBV4-2, the J gene TRBJ2-3; D remains ambiguous. The CDR3 contains 16 residues. The ends were cut back, 4 bases at V and 8 bases at J, with 22 bases in the middle. CDR1 is LGHNA and CDR2 is YNFKEQ in the germline V gene.

This clonotype was recorded a few times. The chain joins TRBV7-2 to TRBJ2-1; D is possibly TRBD2 (5 bases). The DNA end is a closer match to TRBJ2-7, so the J assignment may be wrong. There are 14 residues in the CDR3. The germline V gene encodes CDR1 SGHTA and CDR2 FQGNSA. The CDR3: CASSFLLAAYEQYF. CDR3 nucleotides: TGTGCCAGCAGCTTTCTCCTAGCAGCCTACGAGCAGTACTTC.

J is TRBJ2-3 and V is TRBV7-2; weak D call: TRBD2 (5 bases). V lost 8 bases and J lost 14, with 23 bases in between. This CDR3 region has 13 residues. Germline V gene lookup returns CDR1 SGHTA and CDR2 FQGNSA. The CDR3 DNA reads TGTGCCAGCGGAGAGGCGGGCCCGGGCGGTCGGTATTTT. Translation gives CASGEAGPGGRYF.

The V call is TRBV29-1, the J call TRBJ2-1; tentative D call: TRBD2 (6 bases). Germline CDR1 reads SQVTM; CDR2 reads ANQGSEA. The CDR3 totals 12 residues. Trimming removed 4 bases at V and 9 bases at J, with 13 bases between. The DNA of the CDR3 is TGCAGCGTTGTGGCCTACGGGGGTGAGCAGTTCTTC. Protein sequence: CSVVAYGGEQFF.

This clonotype was recorded a few times. V gene TRBV12-3 or TRBV12-4 combines with J gene TRBJ1-4; 11 bases are shared with TRBD1. The CDR3 length is 14 residues. V lost 5 bases and J lost 8; bases outside the gene matches: 4. The CDR3 nucleotides read TGTGCCAGCAGTCCGGGACAGGGGGAGGAAAAACTGTTTTTT. Its translation: CASSPGQGEEKLFF.

This clonotype was recorded a few times. This chain uses TRBV27 with TRBJ2-3; 7 bases fit TRBD2. CDR1 is MNHEY and CDR2 is SMNVEV in the germline V gene (reference sequence). CDR3 length equals 16 residues. V shed 2 bases and J 1 base; nucleotides not matched to a gene: 6. CDR3 protein: CASSLVVGLRTDTQYF. In DNA form, the CDR3 reads TGTGCCAGCAGTTTAGTCGTGGGACTACGCACAGATACGCAGTATTTT.

This clonotype was seen a few times. This chain uses TRBV5-1 with TRBJ2-7; D gene ambiguous. V lost 4 bases to trimming and J lost 5 bases, with 19 bases between them. This CDR3 spans 15 amino acids. Germline CDR1 SGHRS, CDR2 YFSETQ. The CDR3, as DNA: TGCGCCAGCAGCCTTGGTAGCCTTGGGGTCGACGAGCAGTACTTC. Translated, it gives CASSLGSLGVDEQYF.

This sequence joins TRBV5-6 and TRBJ2-5; D is uncertain. The CDR3 contains 13 residues. CDR1 is SGHDT and CDR2 is YYEEEE in the germline V gene. Trimming removed 5 bases from V and 5 bases from J, with 13 bases in between. CDR3 amino acids: CASRRIAAETQYF. CDR3 DNA: TGTGCCAGCAGAAGGATAGCAGCCGAGACCCAGTACTTC. Drawing the rest from reference TRBV5-6 and TRBJ2-5, the complete variable domain is DAGVTQSPTHLIKTRGQQVTLRCSPKSGHDTVSWYQQALGQGPQFIFQYYEEEERQRGNFPDRFSGHQFPNYSSELNVNALLLGDSALYLCASRRIAAETQYFGPGTRLLVL.

This clonotype has just a few counts. The chain links TRBV7-9 to TRBJ2-5, with TRBD1 matching over 10 bases. This CDR3 has 15 amino acids. The germline V gene encodes CDR1 SEHNR and CDR2 FQNEAQ (reference sequence). The trim removed 4 bases at V and 6 bases at J, leaving 8 bases unmatched. The CDR3 loop reads CASSSPGQGLQTQYF. The DNA for the CDR3 is TGTGCCAGCAGCTCTCCGGGACAGGGGCTTCAGACCCAGTACTTC.

There are many counts of this clonotype. The chain has TRBV6-4 and TRBJ2-1; 7 bases are a match to TRBD2. V was clipped by 3 bases and J by 6 bases; unmatched bases: 5. Germline V gives CDR1 MRHNA, CDR2 SNTAGT. This CDR3 region has 14 residues. The CDR3: CASSEVGGINEQFF. As DNA, the CDR3 is TGTGCCAGCAGTGAGGTGGGGGGGATCAATGAGCAGTTCTTC.

CDR3 protein: CASSPRQNEKLFF. The DNA for the CDR3 is TGTGCCAGCTCACCACGACAGAATGAAAAACTGTTTTTT. The gene calls are TRBV18 and TRBJ1-4; tentative D call: TRBD1 (5 bases). Germline assignment: CDR1 KGHSH and CDR2 LQKENI. V lost 1 base to trimming and J lost 5 bases, with 5 bases between them. The length of the CDR3 is 13 residues.

This chain connects TRBV4-1 to TRBJ2-5; possible D gene TRBD2, 6 bases. The V gene's germline CDR1 is MGHRA and CDR2 YSYEKL. The CDR3 sequence is 14 residues long. The V end lost 1 base, the J end lost 5 bases, and 11 bases lay between the germline ends. CDR3 coding DNA: TGCGCCAGCAGCCAAGCGTCTGCGGGGGAGACCCAGTACTTC. This codes for CASSQASAGETQYF.

This rearrangement joins TRBV9 to TRBJ2-2; 10 bases align to TRBD2. The CDR3 runs 14 residues. The V gene end was trimmed by 4 bases and the J gene end by 9 bases; junction bases not matched to a gene: 6. Germline values: CDR1 SGDLS, CDR2 YYNGEE. CDR3 protein: CASSPGTSERELFF. For the CDR3, the DNA is TGTGCCAGCAGCCCCGGGACTAGCGAGAGGGAGCTGTTTTTT.

On this clonotype itself: An end of the junction does not agree with germline; a read error may underlie this. V usage is TRBV28 and J usage is TRBJ1-1; D perhaps matches TRBD1 (5 bases). This CDR3 has 11 residues. Germline CDR1 reads MDHEN; CDR2 reads SYDVKM. This chain's CDR3 is CVSSWTRQAFF. The CDR3 DNA reads TGTGTCAGCAGTTGGACTAGACAGGCTTTCTTT. Complete variable domain (other parts from reference TRBV28 and TRBJ1-1): DVKVTQSSRYLVKRTGEKVFLECVQDMDHENMFWYRQDPGLGLRLIYFSYDVKMKEKGDIPEGYSVSREKKERFSLILESASTNQTSMYLCVSSWTRQAFFGQGTRLTVV.

In this sample, this clonotype turned up a few times. This chain joins TRBV28 and TRBJ2-2; D not certain. The CDR3 sequence is 13 residues long. Trimming removed 3 bases from V and 7 bases from J, with 9 bases in between. Germline V CDR1 and CDR2: MDHEN, SYDVKM. CDR3: CASSFSSIGELFF. DNA of the CDR3: TGTGCCAGCAGTTTCTCAAGCATCGGGGAGCTGTTTTTT.

The sample holds a few counts of this clonotype. The chain employs TRBV6-5 and TRBJ1-3; D is uncertain. CDR1 and CDR2 from the germline V gene are MNHEY and SVGAGI. This CDR3 has 16 amino acids. Trimming removed 0 bases at V and 0 bases at J, with 9 bases between. CDR3 nucleotides: TGTGCCAGCAGTTACTCCCCTAGGGCCTCTGGAAACACCATATATTTT. Residues: CASSYSPRASGNTIYF.

The rearrangement links TRBV14 to TRBJ1-1; 8 bases line up with TRBD1. CDR3 size: 15 residues. The V gene end was trimmed by 3 bases and the J gene end by 5 bases; junction bases not matched to a gene: 8. Germline loops: CDR1 SGHDN, CDR2 FVKESK. Here the CDR3 reads CASSQLGQGLTEAFF. The CDR3, as DNA: TGTGCCAGCAGCCAGCTCGGACAGGGTTTAACTGAAGCTTTCTTT.

This sequence joins TRBV7-3 and TRBJ2-2, with D possibly called TRBD1 or TRBD2 (6 bases each). CDR1 and CDR2 from the germline V gene are SGHTA and FQGTGA. This CDR3 has 16 residues. Trimming removed 2 bases from V and 0 bases from J, with 10 bases in between. The CDR3 coding sequence is TGTGCCAGCAGCTTATCCGGGGGCGCGAACACCGGGGAGCTGTTTTTT. It codes for CASSLSGGANTGELFF.

This clonotype was picked up a small number of times. This chain uses TRBV5-6 with TRBJ1-2, with D tentatively TRBD1 (5 bases). The CDR3 loop spans 14 amino acids. Trimming removed 0 bases from V and 5 bases from J, with 11 bases in between. Germline CDR1 is SGHDT and CDR2 is YYEEEE. In DNA form, the CDR3 reads TGTGCCAGCAGCTTGGTGGGACTTCTATATGGCTACACCTTC. It specifies CASSLVGLLYGYTF.

Only a few counts were recorded for this clonotype. The chain carries TRBV5-6 and TRBJ2-1; D not certain. V shed 4 bases and J shed 4 bases, with 18 bases lying between them. The CDR3 sequence is 16 residues long. Germline CDR1 SGHDT, CDR2 YYEEEE. The DNA of the CDR3 is TGTGCCAGCAGCCCGCCGGGCATCCCACCTTACAATGAGCAGTTCTTC. This gives the protein CASSPPGIPPYNEQFF.

The rearrangement links TRBV10-3 to TRBJ2-7, with D perhaps TRBD1 or TRBD2 (5 bases each). CDR3 size: 15 residues. Trimming took 9 bases from V and 0 from J, leaving 18 bases between them. CDR1 is ENHRY and CDR2 is SYGVKD in the germline V gene. The CDR3 loop is CAINSRDRSSYEQYF. For the CDR3, the DNA is TGTGCCATTAACTCCCGGGACCGGAGCTCCTACGAGCAGTACTTC.

This clonotype was observed at least ten times. V usage is TRBV27 and J usage is TRBJ1-4; tentative D call: TRBD1 (5 bases). CDR3 length: 13 residues. Germline V gene sequence: CDR1 MNHEY, CDR2 SMNVEV (reference sequence). Trimming took off 5 bases at V and 8 bases at J, with 12 bases between the two ends. DNA for the CDR3: TGTGCCAGCAGTAGGCAGGGTCGGGAAAAACTGTTTTTT. This gives the protein CASSRQGREKLFF. The full variable domain, rest sourced from reference TRBV27 and TRBJ1-4, is EAQVTQNPRYLITVTGKKLTVTCSQNMNHEYMSWYRQDPGLGLRQIYYSMNVEVTDKGDVPEGYKVSRKEKRNFPLILESPSPNQTSLYFCASSRQGREKLFFGSGTQLSVL.

V and J are TRBV15 and TRBJ2-7; D perhaps matches TRBD2 (6 bases). CDR3 length equals 18 residues. Germline V gene sequence: CDR1 LNHNV, CDR2 YYDKDF (reference sequence). The germline V and J ends were trimmed by 0 bases and 0 bases, with 18 bases remaining between them. CDR3 sequence (DNA): TGTGCCACCAGCAGAGATATATCGGCGGGGAGGATCTCCTACGAGCAGTACTTC. It translates to CATSRDISAGRISYEQYF.